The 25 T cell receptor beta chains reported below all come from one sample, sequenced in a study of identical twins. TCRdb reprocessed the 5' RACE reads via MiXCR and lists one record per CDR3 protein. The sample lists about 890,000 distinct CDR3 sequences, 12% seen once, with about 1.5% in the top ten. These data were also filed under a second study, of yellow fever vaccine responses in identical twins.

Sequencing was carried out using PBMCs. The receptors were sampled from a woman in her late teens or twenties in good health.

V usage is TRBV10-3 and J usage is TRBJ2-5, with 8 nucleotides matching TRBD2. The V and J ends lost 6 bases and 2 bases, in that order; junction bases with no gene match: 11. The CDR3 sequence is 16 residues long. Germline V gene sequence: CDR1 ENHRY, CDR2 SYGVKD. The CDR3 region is CAISGRAGAKQETQYF. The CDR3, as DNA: TGTGCCATCAGCGGTAGAGCGGGGGCCAAGCAAGAGACCCAGTACTTC.

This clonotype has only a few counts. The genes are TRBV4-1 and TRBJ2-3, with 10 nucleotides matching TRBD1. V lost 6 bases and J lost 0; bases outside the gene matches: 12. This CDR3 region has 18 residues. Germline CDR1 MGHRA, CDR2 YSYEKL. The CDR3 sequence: CASRQPGQGPRSTDTQYF. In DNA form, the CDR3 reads TGCGCCAGCAGACAACCGGGACAGGGGCCGCGGAGCACAGATACGCAGTATTTT.

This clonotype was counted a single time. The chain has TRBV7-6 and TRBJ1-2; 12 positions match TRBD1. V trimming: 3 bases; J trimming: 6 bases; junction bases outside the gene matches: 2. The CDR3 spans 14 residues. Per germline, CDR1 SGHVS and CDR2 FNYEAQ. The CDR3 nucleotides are TGTGCCAGCAGCTTGGGGACAGGGGGCGATGGCTACACCTTC. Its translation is CASSLGTGGDGYTF.

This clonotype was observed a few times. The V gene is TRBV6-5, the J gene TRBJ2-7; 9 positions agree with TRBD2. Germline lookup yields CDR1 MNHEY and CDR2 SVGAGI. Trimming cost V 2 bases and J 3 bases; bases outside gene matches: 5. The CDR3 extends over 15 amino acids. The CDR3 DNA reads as TGTGCCAGCAGTTACCCGCGGGGGGGTGTCTACGAGCAGTACTTC. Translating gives CASSYPRGGVYEQYF.

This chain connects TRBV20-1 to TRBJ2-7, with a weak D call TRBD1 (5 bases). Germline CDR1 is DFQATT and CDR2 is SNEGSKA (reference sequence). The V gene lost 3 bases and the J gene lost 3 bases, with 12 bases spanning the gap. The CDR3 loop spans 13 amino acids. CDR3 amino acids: CSASTGGNYEQYF. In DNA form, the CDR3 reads TGCAGTGCTAGTACAGGCGGTAACTACGAGCAGTACTTC.

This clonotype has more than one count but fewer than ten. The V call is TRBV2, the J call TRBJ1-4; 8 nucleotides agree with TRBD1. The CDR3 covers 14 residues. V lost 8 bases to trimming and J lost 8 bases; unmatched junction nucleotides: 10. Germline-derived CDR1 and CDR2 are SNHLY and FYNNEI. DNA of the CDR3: TGTGCCAGCCGGGACAGGCCCACGGAGGAAAAACTGTTTTTT. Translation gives CASRDRPTEEKLFF. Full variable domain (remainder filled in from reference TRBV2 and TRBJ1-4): EPEVTQTPSHQVTQMGQEVILRCVPISNHLYFYWYRQILGQKVEFLVSFYNNEISEKSEIFDDQFSVERPDGSNFTLKIRSTKLEDSAMYFCASRDRPTEEKLFFGSGTQLSVL.

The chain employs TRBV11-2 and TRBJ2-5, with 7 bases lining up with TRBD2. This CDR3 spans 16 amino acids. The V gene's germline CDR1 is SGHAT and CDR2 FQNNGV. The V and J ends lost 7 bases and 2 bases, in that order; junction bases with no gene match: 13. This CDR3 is CASTPGGASGQETQYF. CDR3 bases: TGTGCCAGCACCCCAGGTGGGGCTAGCGGACAAGAGACCCAGTACTTC.

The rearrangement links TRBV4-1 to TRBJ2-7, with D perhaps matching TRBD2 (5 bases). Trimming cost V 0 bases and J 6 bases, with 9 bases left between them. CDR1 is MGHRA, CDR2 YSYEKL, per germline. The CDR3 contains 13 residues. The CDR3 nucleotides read TGCGCCAGCAGCCAAGAAACGGGGAGCGAGCAGTACGTC. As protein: CASSQETGSEQYV.

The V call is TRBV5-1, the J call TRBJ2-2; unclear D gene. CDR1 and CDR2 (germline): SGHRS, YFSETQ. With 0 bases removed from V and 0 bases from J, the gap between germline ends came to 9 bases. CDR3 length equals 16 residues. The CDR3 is CASSLVVLSNTGELFF. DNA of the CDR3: TGCGCCAGCAGCTTGGTAGTTTTGTCGAACACCGGGGAGCTGTTTTTT.

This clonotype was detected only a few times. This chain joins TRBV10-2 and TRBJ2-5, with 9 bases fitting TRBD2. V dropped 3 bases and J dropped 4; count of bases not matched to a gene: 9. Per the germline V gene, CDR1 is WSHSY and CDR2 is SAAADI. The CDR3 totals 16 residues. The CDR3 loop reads CASSEPGLAIGETQYF. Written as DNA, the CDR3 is TGCGCCAGCAGTGAACCCGGACTAGCGATCGGAGAGACCCAGTACTTC.

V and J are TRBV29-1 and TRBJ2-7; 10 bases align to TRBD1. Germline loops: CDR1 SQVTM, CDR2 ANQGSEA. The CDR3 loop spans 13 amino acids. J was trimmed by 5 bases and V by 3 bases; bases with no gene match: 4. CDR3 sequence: CSVEETGGNEQYF. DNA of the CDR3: TGCAGCGTTGAGGAGACAGGGGGCAACGAGCAGTACTTC.

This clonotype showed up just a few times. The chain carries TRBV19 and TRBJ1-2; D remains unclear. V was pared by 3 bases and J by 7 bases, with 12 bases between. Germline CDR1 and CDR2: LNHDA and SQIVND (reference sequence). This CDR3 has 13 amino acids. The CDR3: CASSMVRTSGYTF. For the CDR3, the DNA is TGTGCCAGTAGTATGGTTAGAACGTCTGGCTACACCTTC.

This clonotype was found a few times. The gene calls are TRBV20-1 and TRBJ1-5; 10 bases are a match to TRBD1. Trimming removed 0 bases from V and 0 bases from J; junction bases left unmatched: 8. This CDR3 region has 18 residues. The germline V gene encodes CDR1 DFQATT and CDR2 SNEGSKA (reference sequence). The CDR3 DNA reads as TGCAGTGCTAGAGATTGGCTGGGACAGGGGAATAGCAATCAGCCCCAGCATTTT. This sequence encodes CSARDWLGQGNSNQPQHF.

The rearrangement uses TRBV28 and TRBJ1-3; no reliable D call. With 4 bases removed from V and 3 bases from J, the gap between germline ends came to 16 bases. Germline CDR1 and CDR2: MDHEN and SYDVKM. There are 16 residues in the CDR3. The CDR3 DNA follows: TGTGCCAGCAGTTATGATAGGAAGGGAGATGGAAACACCATATATTTT. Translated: CASSYDRKGDGNTIYF.

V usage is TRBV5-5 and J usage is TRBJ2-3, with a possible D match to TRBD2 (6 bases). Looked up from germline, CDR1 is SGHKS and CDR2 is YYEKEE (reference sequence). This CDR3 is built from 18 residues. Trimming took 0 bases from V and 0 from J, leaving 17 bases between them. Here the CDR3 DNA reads TGTGCCAGCAGCTTGGCCCCCGGTAGCGGATTAAGCACAGATACGCAGTATTTT. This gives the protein CASSLAPGSGLSTDTQYF.

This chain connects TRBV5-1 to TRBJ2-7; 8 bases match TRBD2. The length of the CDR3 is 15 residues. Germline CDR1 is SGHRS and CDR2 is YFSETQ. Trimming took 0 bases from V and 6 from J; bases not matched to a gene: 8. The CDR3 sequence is CASSLGSGTLGEQYF. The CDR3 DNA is TGCGCCAGCAGCTTGGGTAGCGGGACGTTGGGCGAGCAGTACTTC.

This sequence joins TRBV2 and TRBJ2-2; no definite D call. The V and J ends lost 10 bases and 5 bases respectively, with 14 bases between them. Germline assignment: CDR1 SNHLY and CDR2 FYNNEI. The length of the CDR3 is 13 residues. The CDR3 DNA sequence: TGTGCCACCACGCGGTCCTCAACCGGGGAGCTGTTTTTT. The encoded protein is CATTRSSTGELFF.

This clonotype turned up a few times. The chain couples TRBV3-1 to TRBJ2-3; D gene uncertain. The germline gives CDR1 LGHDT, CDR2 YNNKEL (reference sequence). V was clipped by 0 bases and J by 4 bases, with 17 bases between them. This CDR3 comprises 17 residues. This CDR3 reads CASSQDFVVGWSDTQYF. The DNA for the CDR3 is TGTGCCAGCAGCCAAGATTTCGTGGTAGGTTGGTCAGATACGCAGTATTTT.

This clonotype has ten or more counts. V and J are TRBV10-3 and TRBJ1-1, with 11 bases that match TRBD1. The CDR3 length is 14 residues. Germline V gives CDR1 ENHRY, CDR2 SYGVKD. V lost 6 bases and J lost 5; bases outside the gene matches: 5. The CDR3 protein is CAIRGGQGGTEAFF. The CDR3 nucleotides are TGTGCCATCAGGGGGGGACAGGGGGGAACTGAAGCTTTCTTT.

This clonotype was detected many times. CDR3 residues: CASSLDRGEAFF. As DNA, the CDR3 is TGTGCCAGCAGCTTGGACAGGGGGGAAGCTTTCTTT. The chain has TRBV5-6 and TRBJ1-1, with 8 bases lining up with TRBD1. This CDR3 region has 12 residues. After removal of 0 bases from V and 8 bases from J, the junction contained 0 bases not matched to a gene. Germline CDR1 and CDR2: SGHDT and YYEEEE. Full variable domain (remainder filled in from reference TRBV5-6 and TRBJ1-1): DAGVTQSPTHLIKTRGQQVTLRCSPKSGHDTVSWYQQALGQGPQFIFQYYEEEERQRGNFPDRFSGHQFPNYSSELNVNALLLGDSALYLCASSLDRGEAFFGQGTRLTVV.

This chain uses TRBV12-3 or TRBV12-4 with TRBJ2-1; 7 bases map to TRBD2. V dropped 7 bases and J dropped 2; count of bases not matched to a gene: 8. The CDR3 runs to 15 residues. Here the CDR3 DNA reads TGTGCCAGCAAACGAAGCGGGGAGACCTACAATGAGCAGTTCTTC. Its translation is CASKRSGETYNEQFF.

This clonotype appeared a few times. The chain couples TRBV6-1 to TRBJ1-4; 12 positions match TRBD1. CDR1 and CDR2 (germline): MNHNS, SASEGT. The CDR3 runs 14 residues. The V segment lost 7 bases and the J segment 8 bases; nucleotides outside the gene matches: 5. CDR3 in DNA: TGTGCCAGCATCTCCGGGACAGGGGGCGAAAAACTGTTTTTT. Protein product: CASISGTGGEKLFF.

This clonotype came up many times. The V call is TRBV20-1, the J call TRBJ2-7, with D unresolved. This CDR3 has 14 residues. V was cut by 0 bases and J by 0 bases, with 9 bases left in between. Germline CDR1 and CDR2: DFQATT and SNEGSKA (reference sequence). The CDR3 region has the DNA TGCAGTGCTAGAGATCGCAGGACCTCCTACGAGCAGTACTTC. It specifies CSARDRRTSYEQYF.

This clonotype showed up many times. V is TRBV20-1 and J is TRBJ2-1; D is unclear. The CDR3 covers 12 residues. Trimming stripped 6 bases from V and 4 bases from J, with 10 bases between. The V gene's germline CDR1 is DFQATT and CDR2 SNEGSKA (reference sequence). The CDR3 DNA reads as TGCAGTGCCCACCCTAGGTACAATGAGCAGTTCTTC. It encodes CSAHPRYNEQFF.

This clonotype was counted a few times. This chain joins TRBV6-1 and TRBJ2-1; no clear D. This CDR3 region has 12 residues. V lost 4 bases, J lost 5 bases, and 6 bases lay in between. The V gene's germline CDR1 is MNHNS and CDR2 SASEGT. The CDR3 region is CASSVLNNEQFF. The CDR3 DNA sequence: TGTGCCAGCAGTGTGCTAAACAATGAGCAGTTCTTC.